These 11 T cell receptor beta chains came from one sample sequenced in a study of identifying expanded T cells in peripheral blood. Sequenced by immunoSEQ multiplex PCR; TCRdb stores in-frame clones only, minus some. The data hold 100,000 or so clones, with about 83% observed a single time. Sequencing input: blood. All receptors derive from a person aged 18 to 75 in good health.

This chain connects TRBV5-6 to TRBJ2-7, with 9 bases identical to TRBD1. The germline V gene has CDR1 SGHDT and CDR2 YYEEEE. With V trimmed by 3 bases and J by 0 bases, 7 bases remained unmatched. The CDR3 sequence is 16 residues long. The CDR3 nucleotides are TGTGCCAGCAGCTGGCACAGGGGGCGTCACTCCTACGAGCAGTACTTC. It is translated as CASSWHRGRHSYEQYF.

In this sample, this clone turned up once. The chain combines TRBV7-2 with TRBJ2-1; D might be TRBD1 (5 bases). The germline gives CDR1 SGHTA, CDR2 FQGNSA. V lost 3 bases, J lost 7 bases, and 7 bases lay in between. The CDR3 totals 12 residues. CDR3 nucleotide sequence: TGTGCCAGCAGCTTGCCAGGGAATGAGCAGTTCTTC. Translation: CASSLPGNEQFF.

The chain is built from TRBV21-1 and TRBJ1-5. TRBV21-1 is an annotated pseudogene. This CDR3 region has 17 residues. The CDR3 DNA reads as TGTGCCAGCAGCCCGGGAGGACAGCTACATAGCAATCAGCCCCAGCATTTT. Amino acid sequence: CASSPGGQLHSNQPQHF.

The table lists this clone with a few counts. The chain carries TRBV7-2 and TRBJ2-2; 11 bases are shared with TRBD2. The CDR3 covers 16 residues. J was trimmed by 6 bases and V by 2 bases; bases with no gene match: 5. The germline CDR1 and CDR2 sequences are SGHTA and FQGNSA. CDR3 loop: CASSLLAGGVAGELFF. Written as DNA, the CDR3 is TGTGCCAGCAGCTTATTAGCGGGGGGGGTCGCCGGGGAGCTGTTTTTT.

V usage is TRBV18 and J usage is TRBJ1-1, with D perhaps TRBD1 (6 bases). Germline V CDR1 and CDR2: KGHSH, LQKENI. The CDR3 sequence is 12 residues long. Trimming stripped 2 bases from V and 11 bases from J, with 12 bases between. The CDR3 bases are TGTGCCAGCTCACCAGATACAGGGCTCGCTTTCTTT. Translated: CASSPDTGLAFF. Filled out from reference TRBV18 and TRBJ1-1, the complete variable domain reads NAGVMQNPRHLVRRRGQEARLRCSPMKGHSHVYWYRQLPEEGLKFMVYLQKENIIDESGMPKERFSAEFPKEGPSILRIQQVVRGDSAAYFCASSPDTGLAFFGQGTRLTVV.

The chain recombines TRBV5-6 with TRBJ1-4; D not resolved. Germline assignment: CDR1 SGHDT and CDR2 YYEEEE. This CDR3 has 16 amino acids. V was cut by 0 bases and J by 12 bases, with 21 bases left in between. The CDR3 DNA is TGTGCCAGCAGCTTGGTGAGGGCAGGTTTGTCTGCGGAACTGTTTTTT. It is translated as CASSLVRAGLSAELFF. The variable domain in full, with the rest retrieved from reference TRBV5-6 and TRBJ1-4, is DAGVTQSPTHLIKTRGQQVTLRCSPKSGHDTVSWYQQALGQGPQFIFQYYEEEERQRGNFPDRFSGHQFPNYSSELNVNALLLGDSALYLCASSLVRAGLSAELFFGSGTQLSVL.

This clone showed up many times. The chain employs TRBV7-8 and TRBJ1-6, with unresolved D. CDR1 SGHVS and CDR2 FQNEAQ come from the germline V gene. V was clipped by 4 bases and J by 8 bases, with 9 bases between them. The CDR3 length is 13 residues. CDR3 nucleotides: TGTGCCAGCAGCTACTGGGGTGATTCACCCCTCCACTTT. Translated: CASSYWGDSPLHF.

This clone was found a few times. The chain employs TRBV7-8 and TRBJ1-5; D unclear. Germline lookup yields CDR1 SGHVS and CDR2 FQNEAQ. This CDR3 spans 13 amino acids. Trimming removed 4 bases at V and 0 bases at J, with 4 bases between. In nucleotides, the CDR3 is TGTGCCAGCAGCTGGGCTAGCAATCAGCCCCAGCATTTT. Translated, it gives CASSWASNQPQHF.

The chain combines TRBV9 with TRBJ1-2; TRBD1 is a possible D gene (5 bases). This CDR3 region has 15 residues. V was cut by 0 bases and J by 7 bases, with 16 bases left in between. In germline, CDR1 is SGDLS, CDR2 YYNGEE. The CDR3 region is CASSVDGTLGGGYTF. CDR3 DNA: TGTGCCAGCAGCGTAGACGGGACCCTGGGAGGTGGCTACACCTTC. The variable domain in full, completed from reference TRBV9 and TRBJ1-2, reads DSGVTQTPKHLITATGQRVTLRCSPRSGDLSVYWYQQSLDQGLQFLIQYYNGEERAKGNILERFSAQQFPDLHSELNLSSLELGDSALYFCASSVDGTLGGGYTFGSGTRLTVV.

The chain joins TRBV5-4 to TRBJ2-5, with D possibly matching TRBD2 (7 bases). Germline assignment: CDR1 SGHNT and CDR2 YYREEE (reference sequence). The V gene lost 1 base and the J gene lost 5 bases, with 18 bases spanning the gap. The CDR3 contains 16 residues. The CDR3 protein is CASSLNRGAPAETQYF. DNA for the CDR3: TGTGCCAGCAGCTTGAATCGGGGGGCCCCTGCGGAGACCCAGTACTTC.

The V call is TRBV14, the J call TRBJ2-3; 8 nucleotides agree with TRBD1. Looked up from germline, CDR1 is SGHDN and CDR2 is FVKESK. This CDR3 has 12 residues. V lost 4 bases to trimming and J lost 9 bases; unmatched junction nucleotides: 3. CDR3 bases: TGTGCCAGCAGCCCGGACAGGGACACGCAGTATTTT. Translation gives CASSPDRDTQYF.